The 14 T cell receptor beta chains reported below all come from one sample, sequenced in a study of blood T cell repertoires in COVID-19. The assay was immunoSEQ multiplex PCR, and TCRdb's table has in-frame clones only and misses some. This sample has about 200,000 clones, with roughly 79% found just once. Source material: PBMCs or T cells enriched from blood (not recorded which). The origin of the receptors is a middle-aged man who had recovered from COVID-19.

This clone was seen many times. This chain uses TRBV27 with TRBJ2-1; D unresolved. Germline-derived CDR1 and CDR2 are MNHEY and SMNVEV (reference sequence). The CDR3 contains 9 residues. V was pared by 8 bases and J by 12 bases, with 8 bases between. CDR3 amino acids: CASGPLQFF. In DNA, the CDR3 is TGTGCCAGCGGGCCGCTGCAGTTCTTC.

The rearrangement uses TRBV7-9 and TRBJ1-1; tentative D call: TRBD1 (6 bases). Germline V gene lookup returns CDR1 SEHNR and CDR2 FQNEAQ (reference sequence). Trimming left V 5 bases short and J 1 base short, with 14 bases between. This CDR3 region has 15 residues. This chain's CDR3 is CASSPPGHRNTEAFF. Written as DNA, the CDR3 is TGTGCCAGCAGCCCTCCGGGACACCGGAACACTGAAGCTTTCTTT.

This chain joins TRBV5-1 and TRBJ2-5; D is undetermined. This CDR3 has 12 amino acids. V was pared by 1 base and J by 5 bases, with 6 bases between. Per the germline V gene, CDR1 is SGHRS and CDR2 is YFSETQ. CDR3 protein: CASSLSFETQYF. The CDR3 nucleotides read TGCGCCAGCAGCTTGTCGTTTGAGACCCAGTACTTC.

The rearrangement uses TRBV7-9 and TRBJ2-1, with no clear D. Trimming cost V 6 bases and J 10 bases, with 13 bases left between them. The CDR3 contains 12 residues. CDR1 SEHNR and CDR2 FQNEAQ come from the germline V gene (reference sequence). The CDR3: CASRSFVQEQFF. The DNA for the CDR3 is TGTGCCAGCAGATCGTTCGTGCAGGAGCAGTTCTTC.

The chain combines TRBV3-1 (or the pseudogene TRBV3-2) with TRBJ1-4; D perhaps matches TRBD1 (6 bases). With 5 bases removed from V and 4 bases from J, the gap between germline ends came to 14 bases. Germline CDR1 and CDR2: LGHDT and YNNKEL (reference sequence). This CDR3 contains 15 residues. This chain's CDR3 is CASSGYREINEKLFF. In nucleotides, the CDR3 is TGTGCCAGCAGCGGATACAGGGAGATTAATGAAAAACTGTTTTTT.

The CDR3, as DNA: TGCGCCAGCAGCCCCGGGACAGGGGGGTTCGGCTACACCTTC. Translating gives CASSPGTGGFGYTF. This chain connects TRBV5-1 to TRBJ1-2, with 11 bases aligning to TRBD1. In germline, CDR1 is SGHRS, CDR2 YFSETQ. The CDR3 contains 14 residues. V was clipped by 4 bases and J by 8 bases; unmatched bases: 7.

The sample holds one count of this clone. This rearrangement joins TRBV5-5 to TRBJ1-3; the D is unclear. There are 15 residues in the CDR3. Trimming shortened V by 4 bases and J by 0 bases, and 11 bases separated the two germline ends. Per germline, CDR1 SGHKS and CDR2 YYEKEE (reference sequence). CDR3 protein: CASSLTLNSGNTIYF. Here the CDR3 DNA reads TGTGCCAGCAGCCTGACACTGAACTCTGGAAACACCATATATTTT. The variable domain in full, completed from reference TRBV5-5 and TRBJ1-3, reads DAGVTQSPTHLIKTRGQQVTLRCSPISGHKSVSWYQQVLGQGPQFIFQYYEKEERGRGNFPDRFSARQFPNYSSELNVNALLLGDSALYLCASSLTLNSGNTIYFGEGSWLTVV.

This clone was observed a handful of times. The chain joins TRBV6-5 to TRBJ1-6; D is unresolved. Trimming removed 2 bases from V and 4 bases from J, with 6 bases in between. CDR3 length: 14 amino acids. Germline CDR1 MNHEY, CDR2 SVGAGI. CDR3 bases: TGTGCCAGCAGTTACGCAGGATATAATTCACCCCTCCACTTT. It specifies CASSYAGYNSPLHF.

The V and J genes are TRBV30 and TRBJ1-1; 8 bases map to TRBD1. Germline V gene lookup returns CDR1 GTSNPN and CDR2 SVGIG (reference sequence). There are 17 residues in the CDR3. The V gene end was trimmed by 8 bases and the J gene end by 6 bases; junction bases not matched to a gene: 23. The CDR3 DNA follows: TGTGCCCTGGAGAGACTGGACAGGGCACCCATACGATCTGAAGCTTTCTTT. This codes for CALERLDRAPIRSEAFF.

This clone was found a few times. The chain joins TRBV28 to TRBJ2-3; TRBD2 matches 11 bases. The CDR3 covers 13 residues. V gave up 7 bases and J gave up 5 bases; unmatched junction bases: 2. Germline assignment: CDR1 MDHEN and CDR2 SYDVKM. The CDR3 is CASISGREDTQYF. As DNA, the CDR3 is TGTGCCAGCATTAGCGGGAGGGAAGATACGCAGTATTTT.

The chain couples TRBV27 to TRBJ2-1; no reliable D call. Trimming shortened V by 3 bases and J by 2 bases, and 5 bases separated the two germline ends. CDR1 is MNHEY and CDR2 is SMNVEV in the germline V gene (reference sequence). The CDR3 totals 13 residues. CDR3 sequence (DNA): TGTGCCAGCAGTTTTTCGGCCTACAATGAGCAGTTCTTC. Translating gives CASSFSAYNEQFF.

The chain employs TRBV9 and TRBJ1-5; D is unresolved. CDR3 size: 15 residues. V was shortened by 4 bases and J by 0 bases, with 11 bases between the two germline ends. Germline CDR1 and CDR2: SGDLS and YYNGEE. CDR3 sequence: CASSTRGDSNQPQHF. In nucleotides, the CDR3 is TGTGCCAGCAGCACGCGCGGGGATAGCAATCAGCCCCAGCATTTT.

The chain recombines TRBV7-2 with TRBJ2-6; 12 bases line up with TRBD1. Losses at the gene ends were 5 bases for V and 4 bases for J; bases not matched to a gene: 3. From germline, CDR1 is SGHTA and CDR2 FQGNSA. The CDR3 is 16 amino acids. In DNA, the CDR3 is TGTGCCAGCAGCGGGACAGGGGGCGCAGGGGCCAACGTCCTGACTTTC. It translates to CASSGTGGAGANVLTF.

The rearrangement links TRBV29-1 to TRBJ1-1, with D maybe TRBD1 (5 bases). The ends were cut back, 6 bases at V and 5 bases at J, with 28 bases in the middle. This CDR3 has 17 amino acids. Germline V lookup: CDR1 SQVTM, CDR2 ANQGSEA. This chain's CDR3 is CSVAPGPRAPLRTEAFF. As DNA, the CDR3 is TGCAGCGTAGCCCCCGGTCCCAGGGCACCTCTGAGGACTGAAGCTTTCTTT.